What follows are 18 T cell receptor beta chains derived from one specimen sequenced in a study of stem cell transplantation in POMP-related autoinflammatory disease. Study-level points and caveats: Patients with PRAID showed a restricted number of unique TRB V-J gene pairings. Across all analyzed T-cell subsets, patients with PRAID tended toward reduced diversity and increased clonality.

Their specific antigens are unknown. TCRdb's copy holds only in-frame clones and misses some; the assay was immunoSEQ multiplex PCR. The sample lists around 9,700 clones, approximately 89% occurring once. This specimen consisted of CD8+ T cells from PBMCs, obtained before stem cell transplantation. The receptor set was obtained from a human donor with POMP-related autoinflammation and immune dysregulation (PRAID).

V is TRBV5-4 and J is TRBJ2-3, with D unresolved. Germline assignment: CDR1 SGHNT and CDR2 YYREEE (reference sequence). The CDR3 contains 13 residues. Deletions cut 0 bases from V and 2 bases from J, with 4 bases between. The CDR3 bases are TGTGCCAGCAGCTTGGCCGACACAGATACGCAGTATTTT. It is translated as CASSLADTDTQYF.

The chain links TRBV7-9 to TRBJ2-5; 8 bases agree with TRBD2. With 2 bases clipped from V and 4 bases from J, the junction kept 0 bases outside the gene matches. CDR1 is SEHNR, CDR2 FQNEAQ, per germline (reference sequence). The CDR3 runs to 13 residues. In nucleotides, the CDR3 is TGTGCCAGCAGCTTACTAGCGGGAGAGACCCAGTACTTC. Its protein product is CASSLLAGETQYF.

The rearrangement uses TRBV9 and TRBJ2-2; D is undetermined. V was shortened by 6 bases and J by 7 bases, with 10 bases between the two germline ends. The length of the CDR3 is 12 residues. The germline gives CDR1 SGDLS, CDR2 YYNGEE. CDR3 DNA sequence: TGTGCCAGCACATCGGACGACGGGGAGCTGTTTTTT. Protein product: CASTSDDGELFF.

The chain links TRBV4-1 to TRBJ2-2; 10 positions agree with TRBD2. CDR1 and CDR2 (germline): MGHRA, YSYEKL. V lost 4 bases and J lost 4; bases outside the gene matches: 12. This CDR3 is built from 18 residues. CDR3 DNA: TGCGCCAGCAGCCGCGGACCCCTAGCGGGAGAAGGCACCGGGGAGCTGTTTTTT. As protein: CASSRGPLAGEGTGELFF.

The CDR3 nucleotides read TGTGCCAGCAGTCAAGAGGGTTACACTGAAGCTTTCTTT. It is translated as CASSQEGYTEAFF. This sequence joins TRBV7-9 and TRBJ1-1; no reliable D call. CDR1 SEHNR and CDR2 FQNEAQ come from the germline V gene (reference sequence). The V end was cut by 6 bases, the J end by 3 bases, with 11 bases between. The CDR3 loop spans 13 amino acids.

The chain couples TRBV19 to TRBJ2-1, with a tentative D call TRBD2 (6 bases). The germline gives CDR1 LNHDA, CDR2 SQIVND (reference sequence). The CDR3 length is 15 residues. V lost 1 base to trimming and J lost 6 bases, with 13 bases between them. Written as DNA, the CDR3 is TGTGCCAGTAGTATAGCGAGTCGGGGGAGCAATGAGCAGTTCTTC. Translating it yields CASSIASRGSNEQFF.

This chain joins TRBV19 and TRBJ1-1; D gene uncertain. Germline V gives CDR1 LNHDA, CDR2 SQIVND (reference sequence). Trimming left V 7 bases short and J 1 base short, with 7 bases between. The CDR3 length is 12 residues. For the CDR3, the DNA is TGTGCCAGTAAGTCCGGGAACACTGAAGCTTTCTTT. Translation: CASKSGNTEAFF.

The CDR3 coding sequence is TGTGCCACCAGCGGACTGGGGGAGCAGTTCTTC. Residues: CATSGLGEQFF. V gene TRBV15 combines with J gene TRBJ2-1; a weak D match, TRBD2 (5 bases). V was pared by 5 bases and J by 10 bases, with 9 bases between. The CDR3 is made up of 11 amino acids. Germline V gives CDR1 LNHNV, CDR2 YYDKDF (reference sequence).

V and J are TRBV14 and TRBJ2-7, with D unclear. Trimming removed 1 base at V and 3 bases at J, with 4 bases between. This CDR3 has 12 amino acids. The V gene's germline CDR1 is SGHDN and CDR2 FVKESK. CDR3 residues: CASSQGVYEQYF. The CDR3 nucleotides read TGTGCCAGCAGCCAAGGGGTCTACGAGCAGTACTTC.

V and J are TRBV6-5 and TRBJ1-4; D is ambiguous. V lost 2 bases, J lost 5 bases, and 12 bases lay in between. Germline CDR1 reads MNHEY; CDR2 reads SVGAGI. The CDR3 is made up of 15 amino acids. CDR3 sequence: CASSYEGRPNEKLFF. For the CDR3, the DNA is TGTGCCAGCAGTTACGAAGGCAGACCCAATGAAAAACTGTTTTTT.

The chain links TRBV21-1 to TRBJ2-3; the D segment call TRBD1 is taken from the table without a DNA check. TRBV21-1 is an annotated pseudogene. There are 15 residues in the CDR3. CDR3 DNA sequence: TGTGCCAGCAGCCCGCGGACAGCTAGCACAGATACGCAGTATTTT. It translates to CASSPRTASTDTQYF.

V and J are TRBV30 and TRBJ1-1; D remains unclear. The germline V gene has CDR1 GTSNPN and CDR2 SVGIG (reference sequence). There are 13 residues in the CDR3. V shed 4 bases and J shed 1 base, with 10 bases lying between them. Here the CDR3 reads CAWKRVGNTEAFF. In DNA, the CDR3 is TGTGCCTGGAAGCGGGTAGGGAACACTGAAGCTTTCTTT.

The V and J genes are TRBV28 and TRBJ2-5, with TRBD1 identical over 9 bases. Germline loops: CDR1 MDHEN, CDR2 SYDVKM. V lost 3 bases to trimming and J lost 4 bases; unmatched junction nucleotides: 6. The CDR3 loop spans 15 amino acids. The CDR3 DNA sequence: TGTGCCAGCAGTTTGTTGGGACAGGGATTAGAGACCCAGTACTTC. Translated: CASSLLGQGLETQYF.

This sequence joins TRBV9 and TRBJ2-5; tentatively, D is TRBD2 (6 bases). Per germline, CDR1 SGDLS and CDR2 YYNGEE. This CDR3 comprises 17 residues. V dropped 0 bases and J dropped 2 bases, with 17 bases sitting between them. CDR3 sequence reads: CASSVGSGSRRQETQYF. The CDR3 DNA reads TGTGCCAGCAGCGTAGGTTCCGGGAGTAGGAGGCAAGAGACCCAGTACTTC.

The V and J genes are TRBV27 and TRBJ1-2; no definite D call. Trimming took off 5 bases at V and 7 bases at J, with 14 bases between the two ends. Germline values: CDR1 MNHEY, CDR2 SMNVEV (reference sequence). The CDR3 totals 13 residues. The CDR3 DNA is TGTGCCAGCAGTCTGGGCCCGACCTCTGGCTACACCTTC. The encoded protein is CASSLGPTSGYTF.

The chain is built from TRBV29-1 and TRBJ2-7; D is ambiguous. Germline CDR1 SQVTM, CDR2 ANQGSEA. This CDR3 spans 11 amino acids. V lost 4 bases, J lost 2 bases, and 6 bases lay in between. The CDR3 reads CSVADTYEQYF. CDR3 coding DNA: TGCAGCGTTGCTGATACCTACGAGCAGTACTTC.

The chain carries TRBV6-5 and TRBJ1-3; weak D call: TRBD1 (5 bases). Germline V gives CDR1 MNHEY, CDR2 SVGAGI. The CDR3 runs 15 residues. Trimming pared 6 bases from V and 4 bases from J, leaving 16 bases between. This CDR3 is CASSSPGQAGNTIYF. CDR3 DNA sequence: TGTGCCAGCAGCTCCCCGGGGCAGGCAGGAAACACCATATATTTT.

The table lists this clone with a count of one. The chain joins TRBV7-9 to TRBJ1-1, with D unresolved. Germline CDR1 and CDR2: SEHNR and FQNEAQ (reference sequence). This CDR3 contains 15 residues. The V and J ends lost 0 bases and 1 base respectively, with 9 bases between them. The CDR3 DNA is TGTGCCAGCAGCTTAGCTCGGAACAAGAACACTGAAGCTTTCTTT. It translates to CASSLARNKNTEAFF.